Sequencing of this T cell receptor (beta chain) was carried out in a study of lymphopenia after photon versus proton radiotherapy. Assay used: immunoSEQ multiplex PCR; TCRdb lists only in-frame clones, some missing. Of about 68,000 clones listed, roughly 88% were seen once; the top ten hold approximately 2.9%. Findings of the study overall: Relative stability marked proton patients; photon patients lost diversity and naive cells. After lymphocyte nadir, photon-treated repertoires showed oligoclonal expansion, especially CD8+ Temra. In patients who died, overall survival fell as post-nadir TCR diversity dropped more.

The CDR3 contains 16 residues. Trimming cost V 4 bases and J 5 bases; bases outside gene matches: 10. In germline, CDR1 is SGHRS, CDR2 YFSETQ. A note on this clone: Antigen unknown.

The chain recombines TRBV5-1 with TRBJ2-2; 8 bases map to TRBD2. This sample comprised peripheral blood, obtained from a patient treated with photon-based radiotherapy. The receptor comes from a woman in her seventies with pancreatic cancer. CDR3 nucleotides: TGCGCCAGCAGCCCAAGGACTAGCCTGAATACCGGGGAGCTGTTTTTT. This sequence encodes CASSPRTSLNTGELFF.